This TCR beta chain appears in the sequencing data of a study of cytomegalovirus exposure and HLA in healthy donors. Primers for the PCR totalled 60 Vbeta and 13 Jbeta. Data came from immunoSEQ multiplex PCR; TCRdb stores just in-frame clones and leaves some out. The sample contains over 40,000 clones, 77% of which appear only once. V lost 7 bases and J lost 0, with 9 bases in between. Germline V gene data show CDR1 as SQVTM and CDR2 as ANQGSEA. The CDR3 covers 12 residues. The rearrangement joins TRBV29-1 to TRBJ1-1; D uncertain. This TCR was recovered from a woman aged 40 to 50 in good health and CMV-seropositive. The sequenced material came from PBMCs. Written as DNA, the CDR3 is TGCAGCGCCACCACAGTGAACACTGAAGCTTTCTTT. This sequence encodes CSATTVNTEAFF.